A single sample gave rise to the 2 T cell receptor beta chains below, sequenced in a study of T cells in Graves' hyperthyroidism and ophthalmopathy. TCR beta CDR3 regions were amplified from RNA transcripts. The TCR CDR3 first-round RT-PCR relied on the HTBI primer set. TCRdb redid the calling of the multiplex PCR reads with MiXCR, one entry per CDR3 protein. The data show around 300,000 distinct CDR3 sequences, approximately 14% seen once. Sample: blood. These receptors were taken from a woman aged 40 to 50 with Graves' hyperthyroidism.

The DNA of the CDR3 is TGTGCCAGCAGCCAGCTCGACAGTCCCGATACGCAGTATTTT. Translation gives CASSQLDSPDTQYF. The chain joins TRBV3-1 to TRBJ2-3; D may be TRBD1 (5 bases). Germline-derived CDR1 and CDR2 are LGHDT and YNNKEL (reference sequence). This CDR3 has 14 amino acids. The V gene lost 3 bases and the J gene lost 6 bases, with 13 bases spanning the gap.

This clonotype was counted many times. V gene TRBV6-5 combines with J gene TRBJ1-1, with 9 nucleotides matching TRBD1. Germline V gene sequence: CDR1 MNHEY, CDR2 SVGAGI. CDR3 length: 15 amino acids. Trimming took 2 bases from V and 4 from J; bases not matched to a gene: 5. CDR3 residues: CASSYGQGLITEAFF. The CDR3 DNA is TGTGCCAGCAGTTACGGACAGGGGTTGATCACTGAAGCTTTCTTT.